The sequence of this T cell receptor beta chain was determined in a study of cytomegalovirus exposure and HLA in healthy donors (dated by TCRdb to the late 2010s). As for the study more broadly: An earlier analysis of roughly 630 of the donors reported approximately 290 Gb of sequence data and 100 million to 130 million unique TCR beta sequences from about 200 million T cells. An early release that covered around 590 HLA-typed donors contained about 300 gigabases of sequencing data and tens of millions of unique TCR sequences. Of the roughly 400 genotyped donors, approximately 83% fell in the genetic ancestry cluster associated with self-reported Caucasian donors. The study aimed to test whether cataloging public T cell receptors could reveal signatures of past pathogen exposure. The study used immunosequencing to profile the T cell repertoires of around 600 subjects and linked those repertoires to cytomegalovirus serostatus. A separate validation cohort of roughly 110 different subjects was used in addition to the roughly 640-subject first cohort. To predict cytomegalovirus infection status, the study combined high-throughput TCR immunosequencing, statistical association of individual TCRs with disease status, and machine learning. In a later analysis, previously published TCR beta repertoires from some 640 donors were re-analyzed and high-resolution HLA genotyping was added so that TCR occurrence patterns could be studied. Rather than using new phenotypic data, the later analysis identified candidate immune exposures from TCR beta sequences and from how often those sequences occurred across donors. To decide whether each TCR beta V gene segment behaved as functional or pseudogenic, an earlier analysis of fewer than 750 of the donors relied on high-throughput TCR beta sequencing. Donor age, sex, ethnicity and CMV serostatus were collected together with the repertoire data. A later genetic analysis took genome-wide SNP genotypes for about three fifths of the roughly 670 donors and used that subset as a discovery cohort. Every repertoire in the discovery cohort had been generated on one and the same sequencing platform. HLA typing covered class I and class II loci at four-digit resolution. The number of typed donors differed by locus: about 620-630 for A, B, C, DRB1 and DQB1; 500 to 550 for DQA1; 606 for DPA1; and around 450 for DPB1. Roughly 5 DR-DQ haplotypes were treated as single units for association and clustering because of strong linkage in the cohort. On average, roughly 240,000 unique TCR beta nucleotide sequences were sequenced per donor among about 400 genotyped donors of the cohort, with roughly 18% of those sequences being non-productive.

Trimming accounts for 6 bases at V and 4 bases at J, while the number of junction bases matched to no gene is 7. Counted from cysteine to phenylalanine, this CDR3 has 16 amino acids. Only CDR3 DNA remains: 48 bases, in frame from the first base. From a lookup of the germline V gene, CDR1 and CDR2 are SNHLY and FYNNEI. Overall study results and their limits: A group of highly shared sequence variants was considered likely to be a technical artifact of the sequencing pipeline. Several of the top co-occurrence clusters appeared to be linked to parvovirus B19, influenza, CMV and Epstein-Barr virus, according to a later analysis. This cohort had only TCR beta chains sequenced, and the lack of alpha or paired-chain data limited which features could be detected. In an earlier analysis of around 600 of the donors, most TCR beta V segments appeared in productive rearrangements about 87% or about 30% of the time, broadly matching IMGT annotations. In a later analysis, most CMV-associated TCR beta chains were found to appear HLA-restricted, with HLA associations seemingly driven largely by CMV exposure. A total of about 150 TCR beta chains were listed by the study as associated with cytomegalovirus. Assigning TCR associations to individual alleles was difficult when HLA alleles, especially DR and DQ, strongly co-occurred. While some public TCRs were present in many individuals, most TCR sequences turned up only very rarely across donors. Three of the identified cytomegalovirus-associated TCR beta chains were confirmed in vitro to be specific for cytomegalovirus antigens. The presence/absence analyses assumed that sequencing depth was roughly uniform across donors, and that assumption may not be true. According to a later genetic analysis, donors in an Asian-associated ancestry cluster had fewer N-insertions in productive TCRs than the roughly 670-donor mean. Compared with equally common non-associated chains, HLA-associated TCR beta chains in a later analysis were more clonally expanded and had lower generation probabilities. In a later analysis, the rate of TCR association differed among HLA loci, with DRB1 alleles having the most associated TCRs and HLA-C alleles having the fewest. Because the 87-base-pair reads could not distinguish some IMGT-functional V segments, including TRBV6-2 and TRBV6-3, those segments were excluded. Because counts were too low, more than 15 rarely observed V segments, including chromosome 9 orphons, were excluded from the earlier analysis of a few hundred of the donors. Linkage disequilibrium might explain the correlated functional status among segregating V segments, but an unknown experimental factor could not be ruled out. The authors suggested that the approach could potentially be extended to other disease states and immunological phenotypes. Because HLA typing was unavailable for some donors at each locus, only the typed subset was used in association tests. A later analysis associated approximately 17,000 TCR beta sequences with specific HLA alleles at a false discovery rate of 0.05. The classifier was reported to diagnose cytomegalovirus status with high specificity and sensitivity in both the original and validation cohorts. A further reported finding was that TCR beta sequences accurately predicted the HLA-A and HLA-B alleles for most subjects in the first cohort. Immune exposure information for the cohort was limited to CMV serostatus. In a later genetic analysis, a missense DCLRE1C variant was associated with V-gene and J-gene trimming of TCR beta chains, and the association was replicated in an independent cohort.

Library preparation used the immunoSEQ multiplex PCR assay. The multiplex PCR relied on a mix of 60 forward primers for TCR Vbeta segments and 13 reverse primers for TCR Jbeta segments. Amplification of the CDR3 region of rearranged TCR beta genes was performed with a multiplex PCR assay on genomic DNA. On the Illumina HiSeq System, the amplified TCR beta libraries were sequenced as 87-base-pair reads. Regarding the original processing steps: A later analysis counted about 80 million unique TCR beta chains across the 500 to 850 repertoires, and around 9.9 million of these chains were shared by at least two donors. Raw reads were error-corrected and collapsed into unique sequences with a nearest-neighbor algorithm that merged closely related sequences to remove PCR and sequencing errors. Alignment of CDR3 sequences to IMGT reference sequences was used to assign V, D and J gene segments. For a sequence to be retained, a match of at least six nucleotides was required to both a V gene segment and a J gene segment. A rearrangement counted as productive if the CDR3 had no stop codons and remained in frame with V and J, and every other rearrangement counted as non-productive. Following IMGT convention, CDR3 was defined as the stretch from the second conserved V-encoded cysteine to the conserved J-encoded phenylalanine. The earlier analysis of about 590 of the donors excluded sequences that lacked an unambiguous match to a single V gene segment. In an earlier analysis of 587 of the donors, V segments were called functional above 56.7% productive rearrangements and were called segregating when the between-donor standard deviation exceeded 5%. A statistical classification framework was developed to diagnose cytomegalovirus status using the catalog of TCR beta chain sequences. In a later analysis, TCR nucleotide sequences were compared against IMGT/GENE-DB human TR gene sequences so that V and J genes could be assigned. In a later analysis, CDR3 sequences and most-parsimonious VDJ recombination scenarios were assigned using the TCRdist pipeline. A later analysis defined each TCR beta chain by its CDR3 amino acid sequence plus V-gene family, and excluded reads lacking a unique V-gene family. As a way to deal with suspected cross-contamination and a sequencing artifact, a later analysis dropped hundreds of nucleotide sequences that were highly shared and had low generation probability. For each public chain, a later analysis derived a clonal expansion index from normalized ranks of inferred template counts within each repertoire. In a later analysis, generation probabilities were computed using a VDJ recombination model fitted to out-of-frame rearrangements, and the results were checked against IGoR. Hypergeometric tests were used in a later analysis to score TCR-TCR, TCR-HLA and TCR-CMV co-occurrence, with a repertoire-size bias correction applied to the TCR pairs. To estimate false discovery rates, a later analysis permuted the HLA or CMV assignments 20 times. In a later analysis, co-occurring TCRs were grouped using DBSCAN, with TCRdist sequence similarity added in when clustering inside HLA-allele-positive subsets. Repertoires with fewer than 30,000 or more than 120,000 public chains were left out of co-occurrence clustering, as were a handful of repertoires with anomalous nucleotide sharing. TCRdb took over this immuneACCESS table, retaining in-frame rearrangements with V and J assigned. Such tables are incomplete; in checked studies, under half of the missing clones stem from an unresolved V gene, and the remainder is unexplained. The DNA was the basis for D and trimming; V, J and clone size are from that table. The table held for this sample gives 50,000 or so clones. Of the sample, roughly 9.6% falls within the top ten clones.

In regard to this clone: No antigen is known for it.

In total, 630 or so healthy bone marrow donors made up the cohort. At the time of sampling, every cohort member was nominally healthy, though immune exposures that went unrecorded were likely present. The donor was CMV seropositive and was included in the group of some 290 seropositive cohort members. Each donor provided a peripheral blood sample, and peripheral blood mononuclear cells were used for TCR beta sequencing. The Qiagen DNeasy Blood Extraction Kit was used to extract genomic DNA from the blood cell samples. Sequencing used PBMCs. This receptor chain uses TRBV2 and TRBJ2-2, with 11 middle bases fitting TRBD2. The TCR sequence derives from a man aged 50 to 59 in good health and CMV-seropositive. The bases are TGTGCCAGCAGGGGGACTAGCGGTCGTAGCACCGGGGAGCTGTTTTTT. This is translated as CASRGTSGRSTGELFF.